A single sample gave rise to the 32 T cell receptor beta chains below, sequenced in a study of Graves' ophthalmopathy and Graves' hyperthyroidism. Amplified material comprised TCR beta CDR3 regions derived from RNA transcripts. The library came from an HTBI-primed first-round RT-PCR and a second-round multiplex PCR. TCRdb fed the multiplex PCR reads into MiXCR, producing one record per CDR3 protein. The sample lists a few hundred thousand distinct CDR3 sequences, approximately 35% occurring once. Specimen: peripheral blood or thyroid tissue (not recorded which). These TCRs come from an adult man with Graves' hyperthyroidism.

Worth noting for this clonotype: The junction shows a germline mismatch at one end, possibly a read error. V and J are TRBV10-3 and TRBJ2-5, with 12 bases identical to TRBD1. The CDR3 length is 15 residues. Germline lookup yields CDR1 ENHRY and CDR2 SYGVKD. CDR3 loop: CAISTGTGGQGTQYF. Written as DNA, the CDR3 is TGTGCCATCAGTACCGGGACAGGGGGCCAAGGGACCCAGTACTTC.

The chain combines TRBV20-1 with TRBJ1-5, with a possible D match to TRBD1 (5 bases). The germline V gene encodes CDR1 DFQATT and CDR2 SNEGSKA (reference sequence). The CDR3 consists of 16 residues. V gave up 3 bases and J gave up 5 bases, with 20 bases separating them. The CDR3 DNA follows: TGCAGTGCTAGTGAGGGGAGGGAACTTTCGGATCAGCCCCAGCATTTT. It encodes CSASEGRELSDQPQHF.

This clonotype showed up just a few times. The chain carries TRBV6-6 and TRBJ2-5; D is uncertain. The CDR3 consists of 16 residues. The V end lost 2 bases, the J end lost 2 bases, and 15 bases lay between the germline ends. Per germline, CDR1 MNHNY and CDR2 SVGAGI (reference sequence). The CDR3 here is CASSYNRLMGQETQYF. Here the CDR3 DNA reads TGTGCCAGCAGTTACAATCGCTTAATGGGGCAAGAGACCCAGTACTTC.

This clonotype was counted once. This may come from a read error, since a much larger clone is one base off. The genes are TRBV12-3 or TRBV12-4 and TRBJ2-7; a weak D match, TRBD2 (6 bases). The CDR3 is 13 residues long. CDR3 DNA sequence: TGTGCCGGCAGTGCCGCGGGGTCCTACGAGCAGTACTTC. Translating gives CAGSAAGSYEQYF.

The chain has TRBV10-3 and TRBJ2-2; 9 positions match TRBD2. CDR3 length: 17 residues. V was clipped by 4 bases and J by 1 base; unmatched bases: 7. In germline, CDR1 is ENHRY, CDR2 SYGVKD. CDR3 sequence (DNA): TGTGCCATCAGTGGACGACTAGCGGCTCAGAACACCGGGGAGCTGTTTTTT. This translates into CAISGRLAAQNTGELFF.

On this clonotype: This may arise from a read error, as a much more abundant clone is one base away. V and J are TRBV9 and TRBJ1-2; no reliable D call. The V gene's germline CDR1 is SGDLS and CDR2 YYNGEE. The CDR3 has 16 residues. The CDR3 coding sequence is TGTGCCAGCAGCCAAGATCTTGCCCGGACTAACTATGGCTGCACCTTC. As protein: CASSQDLARTNYGCTF.

This clonotype was picked up many times. The chain employs TRBV29-1 and TRBJ2-2; 8 bases are shared with TRBD2. The V gene end was trimmed by 3 bases and the J gene end by 2 bases; junction bases not matched to a gene: 2. Germline V lookup: CDR1 SQVTM, CDR2 ANQGSEA. This CDR3 is built from 14 residues. The CDR3 loop is CSVEGLGNTGELFF. The CDR3 DNA is TGCAGCGTTGAGGGACTAGGCAACACCGGGGAGCTGTTTTTT.

This clonotype was picked up many times. The V call is TRBV2, the J call TRBJ1-1; 7 bases align to TRBD1. This CDR3 contains 14 residues. Germline values: CDR1 SNHLY, CDR2 FYNNEI. V dropped 2 bases and J dropped 4; count of bases not matched to a gene: 4. CDR3 region: CASSENNRGTEAFF. CDR3 nucleotide sequence: TGTGCCAGCAGTGAAAATAACAGGGGCACTGAAGCTTTCTTT.

This clonotype was seen ten or more times. The V and J genes are TRBV12-3 or TRBV12-4 and TRBJ2-7; D possibly corresponds to TRBD2 (6 bases). The V end was cut by 3 bases, the J end by 3 bases, with 18 bases between. The CDR3 has 16 amino acids. CDR3 region: CASSFGGTISVYEQYF. The CDR3 nucleotides are TGTGCCAGCAGTTTTGGCGGGACCATTTCGGTCTACGAGCAGTACTTC.

This clonotype showed up many times. The J gene is TRBJ1-2, the V gene TRBV5-4; tentative D call: TRBD1 (6 bases). V lost 0 bases and J lost 4, with 13 bases in between. CDR1 SGHNT and CDR2 YYREEE come from the germline V gene (reference sequence). This CDR3 comprises 15 residues. CDR3 in DNA: TGTGCCAGCAGCTTGGGGGGGGGCACTAGCTATGGCTACACCTTC. Translated: CASSLGGGTSYGYTF.

For the CDR3, the DNA is TGTGCCAGCAGGGCAGAACCCTACGAGCAGTACTTC. Its translation is CASRAEPYEQYF. V usage is TRBV2 and J usage is TRBJ2-7, with D hard to call. Trimming removed 6 bases at V and 2 bases at J, with 8 bases between. The CDR3 loop spans 12 amino acids. CDR1 SNHLY and CDR2 FYNNEI come from the germline V gene.

The chain couples TRBV20-1 to TRBJ2-7, with 9 bases matching TRBD1. J was trimmed by 2 bases and V by 6 bases; bases with no gene match: 11. This CDR3 is 15 amino acids long. In germline, CDR1 is DFQATT, CDR2 SNEGSKA (reference sequence). CDR3 sequence (DNA): TGCAGTGCCACAGCCCGGGACAGGGAGACCTACGAGCAGTACTTC. This sequence encodes CSATARDRETYEQYF.

This clonotype has a count of ten or more. This chain connects TRBV29-1 to TRBJ1-2; no clear D. The CDR3 covers 11 residues. Trimming took 0 bases from V and 5 from J, leaving 4 bases between them. The germline V gene encodes CDR1 SQVTM and CDR2 ANQGSEA. The DNA of the CDR3 is TGCAGCGTTGAAGAGGCGTATGGCTACACCTTC. It encodes CSVEEAYGYTF.

This clonotype was counted between two and nine times. The chain carries TRBV28 and TRBJ1-5; D unresolved. The CDR3 has 13 amino acids. Trimming left V 5 bases short and J 7 bases short, with 12 bases between. Looked up from germline, CDR1 is MDHEN and CDR2 is SYDVKM. The CDR3 DNA sequence: TGTGCCAGCAGTGCGGACCAGCCCCAGCCCCAGCATTTT. Protein: CASSADQPQPQHF.

A few counts support this clonotype. V and J are TRBV28 and TRBJ2-7; 8 positions match TRBD1. Germline CDR1 reads MDHEN; CDR2 reads SYDVKM. Germline trimming cut 2 bases from V and 5 bases from J; bases unmatched to any gene: 8. The CDR3 has 15 residues. CDR3 region: CASSLGRDRGHEQYF. The CDR3 DNA sequence: TGTGCCAGCAGTTTAGGGCGAGACAGGGGCCACGAGCAGTACTTC.

This clonotype was counted ten times or more. This chain connects TRBV7-8 to TRBJ2-7; 10 bases line up with TRBD1. V shed 5 bases, J shed 4 bases, and the junction held 8 bases outside the gene matches. Germline V gene data show CDR1 as SGHVS and CDR2 as FQNEAQ. This CDR3 has 15 amino acids. CDR3 nucleotide sequence: TGTGCCAGCAGCCCCAGGGACAGGGGATTTTACGAGCAGTACTTC. Translated, it gives CASSPRDRGFYEQYF.

This clonotype appeared many times. The chain uses TRBV7-2 and TRBJ2-6; no firm D call. Germline V gene sequence: CDR1 SGHTA, CDR2 FQGNSA. V dropped 3 bases and J dropped 2 bases, with 11 bases sitting between them. This CDR3 region has 16 residues. This CDR3 reads CASSLERMTGANVLTF. DNA of the CDR3: TGTGCCAGCAGCTTGGAAAGGATGACTGGGGCCAACGTCCTGACTTTC.

This clonotype was seen more than once but under ten times. The rearrangement links TRBV10-3 to TRBJ2-3, with a weak D call TRBD1 (6 bases). CDR3 length: 16 residues. Trimming took off 0 bases at V and 0 bases at J, with 10 bases between the two ends. Germline values: CDR1 ENHRY, CDR2 SYGVKD. The DNA for the CDR3 is TGTGCCATCAGTGAGTCACAGGGTACTAGCACAGATACGCAGTATTTT. Residues: CAISESQGTSTDTQYF.

This clonotype was recorded many times. The V gene is TRBV7-9, the J gene TRBJ1-2; D perhaps matches TRBD1 (6 bases). V shed 5 bases and J shed 4 bases, with 11 bases lying between them. Germline V gives CDR1 SEHNR, CDR2 FQNEAQ (reference sequence). The CDR3 extends over 13 amino acids. CDR3 loop: CASSEKGGYGYTF. CDR3 bases: TGTGCCAGCAGCGAGAAAGGGGGCTATGGCTACACCTTC.

This chain uses TRBV5-1 with TRBJ2-7; 7 bases are a match to TRBD1. This CDR3 has 14 residues. Germline CDR1 reads SGHRS; CDR2 reads YFSETQ. Losses at the gene ends were 4 bases for V and 3 bases for J; bases not matched to a gene: 7. The CDR3 is CASSMGSGGYEQYF. For the CDR3, the DNA is TGCGCCAGCAGCATGGGGTCAGGGGGCTACGAGCAGTACTTC. The full variable domain, with the rest looked up from reference TRBV5-1 and TRBJ2-7, is KAGVTQTPRYLIKTRGQQVTLSCSPISGHRSVSWYQQTPGQGLQFLFEYFSETQRNKGNFPGRFSGRQFSNSRSEMNVSTLELGDSALYLCASSMGSGGYEQYFGPGTRLTVT.

This clonotype was observed a single time. The chain couples TRBV10-2 to TRBJ1-6; 7 bases match TRBD1. V shed 4 bases and J 8 bases; nucleotides not matched to a gene: 8. Looked up from germline, CDR1 is WSHSY and CDR2 is SAAADI. The CDR3 consists of 15 residues. CDR3 residues: CASSAGGQADSPLHF. The CDR3 nucleotides are TGCGCCAGCAGTGCAGGGGGACAAGCAGATTCACCCCTCCACTTT.

This clonotype was seen once. This rearrangement joins TRBV12-3 or TRBV12-4 to TRBJ1-5; a weak D match, TRBD1 (5 bases). CDR3 length equals 15 residues. Trimming took off 2 bases at V and 3 bases at J, with 11 bases between the two ends. The CDR3 is CASSLSGTNNQPQHF. CDR3 nucleotide sequence: TGTGCCAGCAGTTTATCCGGGACGAACAATCAGCCCCAGCATTTT.

J is TRBJ2-1 and V is TRBV20-1, with 7 bases matching TRBD2. V was pared by 3 bases and J by 6 bases, with 14 bases of the junction left unmatched. CDR1 and CDR2 (germline): DFQATT, SNEGSKA (reference sequence). The CDR3 spans 16 residues. CDR3 nucleotides: TGCAGTGCTAGCGGTCTCGGGACTAAACAAGGCAATGAGCAGTTCTTC. Translating gives CSASGLGTKQGNEQFF.

CDR3 coding DNA: TGTGCCAGCAGCTTAGCCACAGAACAGCCCCAGCATTTT. Its protein product is CASSLATEQPQHF. The chain recombines TRBV7-2 with TRBJ1-5; D is undetermined. Between the trimmed V and J ends, which lost 0 bases and 7 bases, there was a span of 7 bases. The CDR3 consists of 13 residues. The V gene's germline CDR1 is SGHTA and CDR2 FQGNSA.

The sample holds many counts of this clonotype. This chain connects TRBV6-5 to TRBJ2-7; 8 nucleotides agree with TRBD1. The CDR3 consists of 19 residues. Trimming removed 6 bases from V and 1 base from J; junction bases left unmatched: 20. CDR1 and CDR2 (germline): MNHEY, SVGAGI. The CDR3 here is CASSTHLPWTGQPSYEQYF. The CDR3 DNA is TGTGCCAGCAGCACACACCTACCCTGGACAGGGCAACCGTCCTACGAGCAGTACTTC.

In this sample, this clonotype turned up a few times. V gene TRBV19 combines with J gene TRBJ2-1; perhaps D is TRBD1 or TRBD2 (5 bases each). The germline V gene encodes CDR1 LNHDA and CDR2 SQIVND (reference sequence). Trimming removed 4 bases from V and 2 bases from J, with 12 bases in between. This CDR3 contains 15 residues. CDR3 sequence: CASSTAGTTYNEQFF. The CDR3 bases are TGTGCCAGTAGTACAGCCGGGACGACCTACAATGAGCAGTTCTTC.

The V call is TRBV11-1, the J call TRBJ1-1; 8 bases are shared with TRBD1. With V trimmed by 4 bases and J by 6 bases, 7 bases remained unmatched. CDR1 is SGHAT, CDR2 FQDESV, per germline (reference sequence). The CDR3 length is 14 residues. Here the CDR3 reads CASSSGTGTAEAFF. The CDR3, as DNA: TGTGCCAGCAGCTCCGGGACAGGAACGGCTGAAGCTTTCTTT.

With respect to this clonotype: It may be a read error: a sequence one base away is much more abundant. V gene TRBV13 combines with J gene TRBJ1-1; D possibly corresponds to TRBD1 (5 bases). This CDR3 spans 15 amino acids. Germline V lookup: CDR1 PRHDT, CDR2 FYEKMQ (reference sequence). The CDR3 protein is CASSLGHGMDTEASF. The CDR3 nucleotides are TGTGCCAGCAGCTTAGGCCACGGGATGGACACTGAAGCTTCCTTT. The whole variable domain, remainder taken from reference TRBV13 and TRBJ1-1, is AAGVIQSPRHLIKEKRETATLKCYPIPRHDTVYWYQQGPGQDPQFLISFYEKMQSDKGSIPDRFSAQQFSDYHSELNMSSLELGDSALYFCASSLGHGMDTEASFGQGTRLTVV.

This clonotype was observed many times. The gene calls are TRBV19 and TRBJ2-7; D unresolved. V lost 3 bases, J lost 0 bases, and 15 bases lay in between. This CDR3 is built from 16 residues. Per the germline V gene, CDR1 is LNHDA and CDR2 is SQIVND (reference sequence). CDR3 protein: CASSISLGYLSYEQYF. CDR3 bases: TGTGCCAGTAGTATTTCTTTGGGCTACCTCTCCTACGAGCAGTACTTC.

This clonotype was observed at least ten times. V and J are TRBV7-9 and TRBJ1-2; tentatively, D is TRBD1 (5 bases). The germline V and J ends were trimmed by 1 base and 6 bases, with 9 bases remaining between them. CDR1 is SEHNR, CDR2 FQNEAQ, per germline (reference sequence). The CDR3 totals 13 residues. CDR3 nucleotide sequence: TGTGCCAGCAGCTTAGAGCAGGGCCATGGCTACACCTTC. Translated, it gives CASSLEQGHGYTF.

This clonotype was recorded at least ten times. The chain carries TRBV7-6 and TRBJ1-1, with 9 bases fitting TRBD1. Germline V gene sequence: CDR1 SGHVS, CDR2 FNYEAQ. The trim removed 1 base at V and 4 bases at J, leaving 4 bases unmatched. The CDR3 loop spans 15 amino acids. In DNA form, the CDR3 reads TGTGCCAGCAGCTTAGGGACAGGGGTTGGCACTGAAGCTTTCTTT. Translation: CASSLGTGVGTEAFF. The full variable domain, in which reference TRBV7-6 and TRBJ1-1 provide the parts outside the CDR3, is GAGVSQSPRYKVTKRGQDVALRCDPISGHVSLYWYRQALGQGPEFLTYFNYEAQQDKSGLPNDRFSAERPEGSISTLTIQRTEQRDSAMYRCASSLGTGVGTEAFFGQGTRLTVV.

This clonotype was counted many times. This rearrangement joins TRBV5-6 to TRBJ1-2; D may be TRBD1 (5 bases). Trimming pared 0 bases from V and 4 bases from J, leaving 10 bases between. There are 14 residues in the CDR3. Germline V gives CDR1 SGHDT, CDR2 YYEEEE. Here the CDR3 reads CASSLAKGVYGYTF. The CDR3 bases are TGTGCCAGCAGCTTGGCCAAAGGGGTCTATGGCTACACCTTC.